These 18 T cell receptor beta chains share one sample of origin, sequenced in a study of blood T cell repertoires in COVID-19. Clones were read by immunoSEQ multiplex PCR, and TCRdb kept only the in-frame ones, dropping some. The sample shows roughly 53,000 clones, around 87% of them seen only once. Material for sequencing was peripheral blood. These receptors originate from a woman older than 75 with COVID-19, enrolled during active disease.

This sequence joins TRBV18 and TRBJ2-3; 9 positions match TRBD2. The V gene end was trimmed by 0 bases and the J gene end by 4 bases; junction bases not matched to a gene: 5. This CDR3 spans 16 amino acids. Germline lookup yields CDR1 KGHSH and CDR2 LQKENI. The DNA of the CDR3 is TGTGCCAGCTCACCACCGAGAGGACTAGCGCCAGATACGCAGTATTTT. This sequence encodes CASSPPRGLAPDTQYF.

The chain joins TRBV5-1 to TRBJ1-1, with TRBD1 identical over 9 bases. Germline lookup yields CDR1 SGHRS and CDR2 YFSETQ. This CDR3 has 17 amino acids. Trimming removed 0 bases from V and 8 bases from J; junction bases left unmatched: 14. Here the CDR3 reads CASSLGPLGTGPSEAFF. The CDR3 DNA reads TGCGCCAGCAGCTTGGGGCCGTTGGGGACAGGGCCCTCCGAAGCTTTCTTT.

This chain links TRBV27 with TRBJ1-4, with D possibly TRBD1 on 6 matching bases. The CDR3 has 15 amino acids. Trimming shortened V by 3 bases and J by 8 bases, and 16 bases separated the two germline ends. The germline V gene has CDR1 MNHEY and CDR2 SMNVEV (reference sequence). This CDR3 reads CASSLSNRAREKLFF. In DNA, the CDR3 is TGTGCCAGCAGTTTGAGTAACAGGGCAAGGGAAAAACTGTTTTTT.

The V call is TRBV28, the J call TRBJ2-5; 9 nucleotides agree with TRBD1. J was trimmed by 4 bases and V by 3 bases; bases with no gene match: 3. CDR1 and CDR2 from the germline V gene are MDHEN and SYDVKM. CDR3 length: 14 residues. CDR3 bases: TGTGCCAGCAGTTTTTACAGGGGGCGAGAGACCCAGTACTTC. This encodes CASSFYRGRETQYF.

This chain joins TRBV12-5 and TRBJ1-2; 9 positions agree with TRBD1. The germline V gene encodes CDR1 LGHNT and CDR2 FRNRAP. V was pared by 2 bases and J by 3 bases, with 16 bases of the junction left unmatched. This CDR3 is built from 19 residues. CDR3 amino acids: CASGLSLGQGYVDDYGYTF. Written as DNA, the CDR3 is TGTGCTAGTGGTTTGAGTTTGGGACAGGGTTACGTCGACGACTATGGCTACACCTTC.

The CDR3 DNA follows: TGTGCCAGCAGCTTTAGCGCCGCCCCCATGGGGACCCAGTACTTC. Protein product: CASSFSAAPMGTQYF. The chain recombines TRBV7-9 with TRBJ2-5; tentative D call: TRBD2 (5 bases). Trimming took 3 bases from V and 7 from J, leaving 18 bases between them. Germline assignment: CDR1 SEHNR and CDR2 FQNEAQ (reference sequence). This CDR3 contains 15 residues.

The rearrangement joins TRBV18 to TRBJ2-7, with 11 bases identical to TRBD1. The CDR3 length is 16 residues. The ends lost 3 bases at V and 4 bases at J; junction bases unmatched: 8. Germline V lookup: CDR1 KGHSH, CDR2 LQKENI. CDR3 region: CASSPWTGGLVYEQYF. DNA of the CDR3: TGTGCCAGCTCACCTTGGACAGGGGGCTTGGTTTACGAGCAGTACTTC.

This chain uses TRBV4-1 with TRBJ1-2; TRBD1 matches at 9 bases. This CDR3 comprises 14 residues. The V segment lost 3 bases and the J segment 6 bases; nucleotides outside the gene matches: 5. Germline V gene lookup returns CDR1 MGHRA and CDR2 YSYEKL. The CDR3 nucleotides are TGCGCCAGCAGCCAGATTACAGGGGGCGATGGCTACACCTTC. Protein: CASSQITGGDGYTF.

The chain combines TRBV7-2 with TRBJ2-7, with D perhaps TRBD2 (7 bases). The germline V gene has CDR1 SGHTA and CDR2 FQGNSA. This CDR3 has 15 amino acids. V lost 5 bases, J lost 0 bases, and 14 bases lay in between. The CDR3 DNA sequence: TGTGCCAGCAGCAGAGGGGGGGCGAGCTCCTACGAGCAGTACTTC. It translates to CASSRGGASSYEQYF.

DNA for the CDR3: TGTGCCAGCAGCTTAGCGGGTCGGGGAGAGACCCAGTACTTC. It codes for CASSLAGRGETQYF. The chain couples TRBV7-2 to TRBJ2-5; D may be TRBD2 (5 bases). Trimming removed 0 bases at V and 4 bases at J, with 9 bases between. From germline, CDR1 is SGHTA and CDR2 FQGNSA. The length of the CDR3 is 14 residues.

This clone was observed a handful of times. For the CDR3, the DNA is TGTGCCAGCAGCTCCGGACAGTACTACGAGCAGTACTTC. The encoded protein is CASSSGQYYEQYF. The chain employs TRBV11-2 and TRBJ2-7, with D possibly TRBD1 on 6 matching bases. The CDR3 has 13 amino acids. Germline V lookup: CDR1 SGHAT, CDR2 FQNNGV. Between the trimmed V and J ends, which lost 4 bases and 3 bases, there was a span of 10 bases.

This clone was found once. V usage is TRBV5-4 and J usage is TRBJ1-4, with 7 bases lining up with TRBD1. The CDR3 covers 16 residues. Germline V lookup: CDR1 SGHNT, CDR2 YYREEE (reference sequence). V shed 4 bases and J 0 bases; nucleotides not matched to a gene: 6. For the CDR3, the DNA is TGTGCCAGCAGCAGGGACAGTACTCCAACTAATGAAAAACTGTTTTTT. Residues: CASSRDSTPTNEKLFF.

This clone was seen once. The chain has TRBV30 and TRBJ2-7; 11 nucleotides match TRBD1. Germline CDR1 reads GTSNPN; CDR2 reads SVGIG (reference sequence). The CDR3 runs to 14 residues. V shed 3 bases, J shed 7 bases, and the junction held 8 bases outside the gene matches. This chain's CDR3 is CAWRKGQGAREQYF. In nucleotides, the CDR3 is TGTGCCTGGAGAAAAGGACAGGGGGCGCGTGAGCAGTACTTC.

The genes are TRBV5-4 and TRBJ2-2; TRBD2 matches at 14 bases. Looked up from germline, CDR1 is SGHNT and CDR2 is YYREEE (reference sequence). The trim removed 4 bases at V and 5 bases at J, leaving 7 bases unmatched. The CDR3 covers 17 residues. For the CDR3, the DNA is TGTGCCAGCAGCCTCTTAGGACTAGCGGGAGGAACCGGGGAGCTGTTTTTT. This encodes CASSLLGLAGGTGELFF.

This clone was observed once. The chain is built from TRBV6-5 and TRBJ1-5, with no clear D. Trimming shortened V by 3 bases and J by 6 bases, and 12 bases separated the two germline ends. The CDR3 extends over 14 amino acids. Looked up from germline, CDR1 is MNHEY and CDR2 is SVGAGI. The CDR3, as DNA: TGTGCCAGCAGTTATGGTGGGGAGGGTCAGCCCCAGCATTTT. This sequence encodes CASSYGGEGQPQHF.

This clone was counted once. CDR3 region: CASSPGTIHEQFF. CDR3 bases: TGTGCCAGCTCACCCGGGACTATACATGAGCAGTTCTTC. The rearrangement uses TRBV18 and TRBJ2-1; 7 nucleotides match TRBD2. Germline CDR1 KGHSH, CDR2 LQKENI. The CDR3 has 13 amino acids. V shed 3 bases, J shed 8 bases, and the junction held 4 bases outside the gene matches.

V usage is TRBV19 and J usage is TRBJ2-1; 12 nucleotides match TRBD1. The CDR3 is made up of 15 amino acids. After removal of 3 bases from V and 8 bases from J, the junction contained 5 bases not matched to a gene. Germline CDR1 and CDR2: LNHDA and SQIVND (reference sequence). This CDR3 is CASSIGTGGTDEQFF. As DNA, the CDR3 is TGTGCCAGTAGTATCGGGACAGGGGGCACCGATGAGCAGTTCTTC.

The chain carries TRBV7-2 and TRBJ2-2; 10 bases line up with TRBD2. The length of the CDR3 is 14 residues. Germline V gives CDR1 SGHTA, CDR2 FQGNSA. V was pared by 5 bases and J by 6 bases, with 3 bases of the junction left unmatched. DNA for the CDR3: TGTGCCAGCAGCCCGGGACTAGCGTCCGGGGAGCTGTTTTTT. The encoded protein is CASSPGLASGELFF.